These 15 T cell receptor beta chains share one sample of origin, sequenced in a study of shared clonotypes between healthy human individuals. The method was immunoSEQ multiplex PCR; TCRdb's version includes in-frame clones alone and lacks a portion of them. The sample records some 1,900,000 clones, around 96% being singletons. CD8 cells regarded as naive lacked CD45RO, were positively chosen for CCR7, and omitted terminally differentiated effector memory CD45RA+ cells. Sequenced material: naive CD8+ T cells sorted from blood. These TCRs come from a man aged 18 to 29 in good health.

Worth noting for this clone: This specimen includes other DNA sequences encoding the same CDR3. V gene TRBV6-5 combines with J gene TRBJ1-1, with 7 bases aligning to TRBD1. With V trimmed by 4 bases and J by 4 bases, 0 bases remained unmatched. This CDR3 is built from 12 residues. Germline V gene lookup returns CDR1 MNHEY and CDR2 SVGAGI. The CDR3 coding sequence is TGTGCCAGCAGTTCAGGGGGCACTGAAGCTTTCTTT. This codes for CASSSGGTEAFF.

The chain carries TRBV7-9 and TRBJ2-1; unclear D gene. Germline CDR1 is SEHNR and CDR2 is FQNEAQ (reference sequence). The ends were cut back, 2 bases at V and 8 bases at J, with 16 bases in the middle. The CDR3 is made up of 15 amino acids. The CDR3 nucleotides are TGTGCCAGCAGCTTAAGCAACTCTCCTGAAGATGAGCAGTTCTTC. Its protein is CASSLSNSPEDEQFF.

The chain combines TRBV5-6 with TRBJ2-5; 9 nucleotides match TRBD2. The germline V gene encodes CDR1 SGHDT and CDR2 YYEEEE. V trimming: 3 bases; J trimming: 4 bases; junction bases outside the gene matches: 4. This CDR3 spans 14 amino acids. This chain's CDR3 is CASSWQLAGETQYF. CDR3 bases: TGTGCCAGCAGCTGGCAACTAGCGGGAGAGACCCAGTACTTC.

The chain is built from TRBV19 and TRBJ2-7, with a possible D match to TRBD1 (6 bases). The CDR3 is 16 amino acids. Trimming cost V 7 bases and J 3 bases, with 22 bases left between them. Germline V lookup: CDR1 LNHDA, CDR2 SQIVND (reference sequence). CDR3 coding DNA: TGTGCCAGTACCCCCACCGCGGACAGCCATTTCTACGAGCAGTACTTC. Protein: CASTPTADSHFYEQYF.

The chain recombines TRBV27 with TRBJ1-2; 7 nucleotides align to TRBD1. This CDR3 has 13 amino acids. J lost 3 bases, V lost 4 bases, and 2 bases had no gene match. Germline values: CDR1 MNHEY, CDR2 SMNVEV (reference sequence). The CDR3 bases are TGTGCCAGCAGTTCGACAGGGCACTATGGCTACACCTTC. It yields the protein CASSSTGHYGYTF.

The CDR3 here is CAISERTVNEQFF. The CDR3 DNA sequence: TGTGCCATCAGTGAGAGGACAGTCAATGAGCAGTTCTTC. The rearrangement uses TRBV10-3 and TRBJ2-1; D is possibly TRBD1 (6 bases). Trimming removed 2 bases from V and 6 bases from J, with 8 bases in between. This CDR3 has 13 residues. Germline values: CDR1 ENHRY, CDR2 SYGVKD.

The chain joins TRBV27 to TRBJ2-7; TRBD1 aligns across 9 bases. Germline lookup yields CDR1 MNHEY and CDR2 SMNVEV (reference sequence). The V and J ends lost 6 bases and 1 base, in that order; junction bases with no gene match: 7. The CDR3 sequence is 15 residues long. CDR3 sequence reads: CASSITGGSSYEQYF. The CDR3 DNA is TGTGCCAGCAGCATTACAGGGGGCTCGTCCTACGAGCAGTACTTC.

In its sample, this clone was seen once. The identical CDR3 is also encoded by other nucleotide sequences in the sample. V is TRBV5-1 and J is TRBJ2-7; maybe TRBD1 (5 bases). The CDR3 runs 13 residues. Trimming took off 1 base at V and 1 base at J, with 6 bases between the two ends. Germline CDR1 SGHRS, CDR2 YFSETQ. The CDR3 protein is CASSLTGSYEQYF. In nucleotides, the CDR3 is TGCGCCAGCAGCTTGACAGGATCCTACGAGCAGTACTTC.

V gene TRBV27 combines with J gene TRBJ1-2; D call uncertain. Trimming removed 5 bases from V and 4 bases from J, with 14 bases in between. The V gene's germline CDR1 is MNHEY and CDR2 SMNVEV (reference sequence). The CDR3 is 14 amino acids. The CDR3 coding sequence is TGTGCCAGCAGTCCTGACGGCCTATTCTATGGCTACACCTTC. Residues: CASSPDGLFYGYTF.

The chain couples TRBV9 to TRBJ1-2; tentatively, D is TRBD1 (6 bases). Germline V gene lookup returns CDR1 SGDLS and CDR2 YYNGEE. The CDR3 is 13 amino acids. Trimming took off 4 bases at V and 3 bases at J, with 10 bases between the two ends. CDR3 in amino acids: CASSLRTDYGYTF. The CDR3 DNA is TGTGCCAGCAGCTTGCGGACAGACTATGGCTACACCTTC.

Details on this clone: Other DNA sequences in the same sample also yield this CDR3. This sequence joins TRBV6-5 and TRBJ2-1; D not certain. The CDR3 contains 16 residues. Trimming removed 0 bases at V and 2 bases at J, with 11 bases between. The germline V gene encodes CDR1 MNHEY and CDR2 SVGAGI. This CDR3 is CASSYSLAGTYNEQFF. CDR3 coding DNA: TGTGCCAGCAGTTACTCGCTCGCCGGTACCTACAATGAGCAGTTCTTC.

This clone was counted once. This chain links TRBV6-6 with TRBJ1-2; D remains ambiguous. Germline V lookup: CDR1 MNHNY, CDR2 SVGAGI (reference sequence). There are 15 residues in the CDR3. The V end lost 6 bases, the J end lost 6 bases, and 20 bases lay between the germline ends. CDR3 sequence (DNA): TGTGCCAGCAGCTCTTCTTTACGTGGCCCCGATGGCTACACCTTC. Translating it yields CASSSSLRGPDGYTF.

This sequence joins TRBV27 and TRBJ2-7; TRBD1 might be the D (5 bases). This CDR3 contains 14 residues. Per germline, CDR1 MNHEY and CDR2 SMNVEV (reference sequence). V lost 6 bases, J lost 6 bases, and 18 bases lay in between. The CDR3 reads CASRSKDNSFEQYF. Written as DNA, the CDR3 is TGTGCCAGCAGATCGAAGGACAATTCTTTCGAGCAGTACTTC.

The chain recombines TRBV6-5 with TRBJ1-3; TRBD1 is a possible D gene (6 bases). CDR1 is MNHEY, CDR2 SVGAGI, per germline. The CDR3 spans 14 residues. V was pared by 5 bases and J by 12 bases, with 20 bases between. CDR3 sequence: CASSIEDSGTNIYF. The CDR3 coding sequence is TGTGCCAGCAGTATCGAGGACAGCGGAACGAACATATATTTT.

The V call is TRBV9, the J call TRBJ2-6, with unresolved D. Germline V gives CDR1 SGDLS, CDR2 YYNGEE. V was trimmed by 4 bases and J by 2 bases, leaving 4 bases between them. The CDR3 is 13 residues long. The CDR3 is CASSQPGANVLTF. In DNA form, the CDR3 reads TGTGCCAGCAGCCAGCCTGGGGCCAACGTCCTGACTTTC.